Below are 20 T cell receptor beta chains sequenced from a single sample in a study of T cell repertoires in cytomegalovirus infection. Via MiXCR, TCRdb re-called the reads, giving one row per CDR3 protein. The sample lists under 250,000 distinct CDR3 sequences; about 7% were seen once. The source material was PBMCs. The source of these receptors is a human donor in good health (CMV status not recorded). Some clones in this sample may be carry-over from other donors' samples.

In regard to this clonotype: The CDR3 end shows no conserved phenylalanine or tryptophan, and so a read error is likely. The chain has TRBV2 and TRBJ2-4; D may match TRBD1 or TRBD2 (5 bases each). CDR1 is SNHLY and CDR2 is FYNNEI in the germline V gene. The germline V and J ends were trimmed by 1 base and 0 bases, with 10 bases remaining between them. The CDR3 totals 16 residues. The CDR3: CASSEVGDLAKNIQYL. CDR3 nucleotide sequence: TGTGCCAGCAGTGAAGTAGGGGACCTAGCCAAAAACATTCAGTACCTC.

The chain couples TRBV7-2 to TRBJ2-4; 8 bases are a match to TRBD2. Germline loops: CDR1 SGHTA, CDR2 FQGNSA. J lost 2 bases, V lost 4 bases, and 13 bases had no gene match. The CDR3 consists of 18 residues. The CDR3 loop reads CASSSGGGWGGSKNIQYF. In DNA form, the CDR3 reads TGTGCCAGCAGCTCGGGGGGGGGGTGGGGGGGATCCAAAAACATTCAGTACTTC. The entire variable domain, with the rest obtained from reference TRBV7-2 and TRBJ2-4, is as follows: GAGVSQSPSNKVTEKGKDVELRCDPISGHTALYWYRQSLGQGLEFLIYFQGNSAPDKSGLPSDRFSAERTGGSVSTLTIQRTQQEDSAVYLCASSSGGGWGGSKNIQYFGAGTRLSVL.

This clonotype showed up many times. The rearrangement uses TRBV5-1 and TRBJ2-7; 9 nucleotides match TRBD1. Germline loops: CDR1 SGHRS, CDR2 YFSETQ. The J segment lost 4 bases and the V segment lost 4 bases, leaving 3 bases of the junction unmatched. The CDR3 is 13 amino acids. Here the CDR3 reads CASSTGQGYEQYF. The CDR3 DNA reads TGCGCCAGCAGCACCGGACAGGGGTACGAGCAGTACTTC.

This clonotype has at least ten counts. The chain carries TRBV29-1 and TRBJ1-3; TRBD1 matches at 7 bases. Germline CDR1 reads SQVTM; CDR2 reads ANQGSEA. V lost 5 bases, J lost 3 bases, and 16 bases stayed unmatched. The CDR3 covers 17 residues. For the CDR3, the DNA is TGCAGCGTTAGAGGAAGCGGGACAGACCCCAATGGAAACACCATATATTTT. Translated, it gives CSVRGSGTDPNGNTIYF.

This clonotype showed up many times. V is TRBV6-5 and J is TRBJ2-7, with a tentative D call TRBD2 (6 bases). This CDR3 has 12 amino acids. V lost 2 bases to trimming and J lost 8 bases, with 10 bases between them. CDR1 MNHEY and CDR2 SVGAGI come from the germline V gene. CDR3 nucleotides: TGTGCCAGCAGTTACACTGGAGGGAAGCAGTACTTC. This sequence encodes CASSYTGGKQYF.

This clonotype was seen ten or more times. The chain is built from TRBV29-1 and TRBJ2-4; D uncertain. Trimming removed 7 bases at V and 5 bases at J, with 15 bases between. There are 13 residues in the CDR3. CDR1 SQVTM and CDR2 ANQGSEA come from the germline V gene. The CDR3 DNA reads TGCAGCGCAGAAATAGATCGGGAAAACATTCAGTACTTC. As protein: CSAEIDRENIQYF.

This clonotype has at least ten counts. The chain recombines TRBV18 with TRBJ1-4, with no clear D. There are 13 residues in the CDR3. Germline loops: CDR1 KGHSH, CDR2 LQKENI. Trimming removed 3 bases from V and 10 bases from J, with 12 bases in between. CDR3 sequence (DNA): TGTGCCAGCTCACCCGATTTTTACGGAAAACTGTTTTTT. Amino acid sequence: CASSPDFYGKLFF.

Ten or more counts support this clonotype. The chain joins TRBV6-2 or TRBV6-3 to TRBJ1-5, with D possibly matching TRBD1 (5 bases). The CDR3 is 15 residues long. The ends were cut back, 2 bases at V and 1 base at J, with 9 bases in the middle. Looked up from germline, CDR1 is MNHEY and CDR2 is SVGEGT. The CDR3 spells CASSYLGGSNQPQHF. CDR3 coding DNA: TGTGCCAGCAGTTACCTGGGGGGGAGCAATCAGCCCCAGCATTTT.

This clonotype was seen repeatedly, ten times or more. V usage is TRBV4-3 and J usage is TRBJ1-6, with D uncertain. V dropped 0 bases and J dropped 10 bases, with 4 bases sitting between them. In germline, CDR1 is LGHNA, CDR2 YSLEER. The CDR3 spans 12 residues. The CDR3 DNA follows: TGCGCCAGCAGCCAAGATGGGTCACCCCTCCACTTT. Encoded protein: CASSQDGSPLHF.

This clonotype was seen at least ten times. The chain combines TRBV20-1 with TRBJ2-3; 13 bases match TRBD2. Germline loops: CDR1 DFQATT, CDR2 SNEGSKA (reference sequence). CDR3 length equals 14 residues. V trimming: 8 bases; J trimming: 3 bases; junction bases outside the gene matches: 5. The CDR3 DNA reads as TGCAGTATGAAGGGACTAGCGGGGACAGATACGCAGTATTTT. Translating it yields CSMKGLAGTDTQYF.

In its sample, this clonotype was seen many times. The rearrangement links TRBV27 to TRBJ2-3, with 7 bases matching TRBD1. The ends lost 8 bases at V and 5 bases at J; junction bases unmatched: 19. CDR1 MNHEY and CDR2 SMNVEV come from the germline V gene (reference sequence). CDR3 length: 17 amino acids. The CDR3 nucleotides are TGTGCCAGCGGCAAACGCCTCCCGGGACAGACGAAAGATACGCAGTATTTT. This encodes CASGKRLPGQTKDTQYF.

This clonotype was recorded many times. This chain uses TRBV12-3 or TRBV12-4 with TRBJ2-3; D perhaps matches TRBD2 (5 bases). The CDR3 covers 14 residues. V dropped 6 bases and J dropped 0 bases, with 10 bases sitting between them. CDR3 nucleotide sequence: TGTGCCAGCAGATACCGGACTAGCACAGATACGCAGTATTTT. It codes for CASRYRTSTDTQYF.

This clonotype came up many times. This chain uses TRBV4-3 with TRBJ1-5; 8 bases are shared with TRBD1. The CDR3 loop spans 17 amino acids. Germline lookup yields CDR1 LGHNA and CDR2 YSLEER. The V and J ends lost 1 base and 0 bases, in that order; junction bases with no gene match: 5. Here the CDR3 reads CASSQGGTGYSNQPQHF. As DNA, the CDR3 is TGCGCCAGCAGCCAAGGCGGGACAGGCTATAGCAATCAGCCCCAGCATTTT.

This clonotype showed up many times. CDR3 residues: CASSSAESGQETQYF. In nucleotides, the CDR3 is TGTGCCAGCAGCTCGGCTGAGTCGGGTCAAGAGACCCAGTACTTC. This chain uses TRBV5-4 with TRBJ2-5; unclear D gene. Trimming shortened V by 3 bases and J by 2 bases, and 14 bases separated the two germline ends. This CDR3 spans 15 amino acids. Germline-derived CDR1 and CDR2 are SGHNT and YYREEE (reference sequence).

This clonotype has ten or more counts. This chain uses TRBV30 with TRBJ1-2; 7 bases are a match to TRBD1. In germline, CDR1 is GTSNPN, CDR2 SVGIG (reference sequence). CDR3 length: 15 residues. V lost 4 bases to trimming and J lost 1 base; unmatched junction nucleotides: 9. CDR3 nucleotide sequence: TGTGCCTGGATCGGAATGACAGGGATTAACTATGGCTACACCTTC. Protein sequence: CAWIGMTGINYGYTF.

In its sample, this clonotype was seen a few times. J is TRBJ2-5 and V is TRBV20-1; D unclear. Per the germline V gene, CDR1 is DFQATT and CDR2 is SNEGSKA (reference sequence). V lost 3 bases and J lost 5, with 10 bases in between. The CDR3 is 12 amino acids. DNA of the CDR3: TGCAGTGCTAGTACGTTCCGGGAGACCCAGTACTTC. The encoded protein is CSASTFRETQYF.

There are many counts of this clonotype. This chain uses TRBV19 with TRBJ2-3; the match to TRBD1 covers 10 bases. Looked up from germline, CDR1 is LNHDA and CDR2 is SQIVND (reference sequence). CDR3 size: 16 residues. With V trimmed by 5 bases and J by 1 base, 6 bases remained unmatched. The CDR3 here is CASSLRTGGGTDTQYF. In DNA form, the CDR3 reads TGTGCCAGTAGTCTAAGGACAGGGGGGGGCACAGATACGCAGTATTTT.

This clonotype was seen many times. V usage is TRBV7-2 and J usage is TRBJ2-7, with D perhaps matching TRBD2 (5 bases). Germline values: CDR1 SGHTA, CDR2 FQGNSA. V was clipped by 0 bases and J by 5 bases, with 14 bases between them. The CDR3 consists of 15 residues. The CDR3 protein is CASSLAPLASHEQYF. The CDR3 coding sequence is TGTGCCAGCAGCTTAGCCCCTCTGGCTAGCCACGAGCAGTACTTC.

There are many counts of this clonotype. This chain links TRBV29-1 with TRBJ1-2; unclear D gene. Trimming shortened V by 3 bases and J by 4 bases, and 9 bases separated the two germline ends. The V gene's germline CDR1 is SQVTM and CDR2 ANQGSEA. CDR3 size: 12 residues. In nucleotides, the CDR3 is TGCAGCGTTGATAAGGGCGGCTATGGCTACACCTTC. Encoded protein: CSVDKGGYGYTF.

The chain has TRBV29-1 and TRBJ2-1, with D perhaps matching TRBD1 or TRBD2 (6 bases each). Germline V gene sequence: CDR1 SQVTM, CDR2 ANQGSEA. The length of the CDR3 is 12 residues. V was pared by 7 bases and J by 4 bases, with 11 bases between. The CDR3 region is CSARGQYNEQFF. The CDR3 region has the DNA TGCAGCGCCCGGGGGCAGTACAATGAGCAGTTCTTC.